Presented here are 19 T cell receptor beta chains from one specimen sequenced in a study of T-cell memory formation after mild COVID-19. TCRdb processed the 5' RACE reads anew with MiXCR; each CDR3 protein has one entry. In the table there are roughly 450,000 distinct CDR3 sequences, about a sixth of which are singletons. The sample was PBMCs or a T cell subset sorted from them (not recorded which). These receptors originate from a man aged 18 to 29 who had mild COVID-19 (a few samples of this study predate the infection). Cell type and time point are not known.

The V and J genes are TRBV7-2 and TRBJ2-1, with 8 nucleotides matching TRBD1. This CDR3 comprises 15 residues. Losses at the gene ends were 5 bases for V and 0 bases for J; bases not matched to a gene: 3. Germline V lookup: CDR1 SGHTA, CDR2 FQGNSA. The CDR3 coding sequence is TGTGCCAGCAGCGCCCAGGGGGCCTCCTACAATGAGCAGTTCTTC. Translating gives CASSAQGASYNEQFF.

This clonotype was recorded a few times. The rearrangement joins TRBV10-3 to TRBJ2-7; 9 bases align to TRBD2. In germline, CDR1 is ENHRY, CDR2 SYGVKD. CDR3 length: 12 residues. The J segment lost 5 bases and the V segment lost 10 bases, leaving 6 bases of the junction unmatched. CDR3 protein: CASRGGANEQYF. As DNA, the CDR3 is TGTGCCAGCCGCGGGGGGGCGAACGAGCAGTACTTC.

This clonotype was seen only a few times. CDR3 nucleotide sequence: TGTGCCAGCTTTCTAGCGGCCGGCTCCTACAATGAGCAGTTCTTC. It codes for CASFLAAGSYNEQFF. The chain has TRBV5-8 and TRBJ2-1; 7 positions agree with TRBD2. Germline loops: CDR1 SGHTS, CDR2 YDEGEE. J was trimmed by 0 bases and V by 7 bases; bases with no gene match: 7. The CDR3 length is 15 residues.

The CDR3 DNA reads as TGTGCCAGCAGTCCCCTCGGAGTGGGTAATCAGCCCCAGCATTTT. Translated: CASSPLGVGNQPQHF. This chain joins TRBV27 and TRBJ1-5; D unclear. V was clipped by 5 bases and J by 4 bases, with 15 bases between them. Germline V lookup: CDR1 MNHEY, CDR2 SMNVEV (reference sequence). This CDR3 region has 15 residues.

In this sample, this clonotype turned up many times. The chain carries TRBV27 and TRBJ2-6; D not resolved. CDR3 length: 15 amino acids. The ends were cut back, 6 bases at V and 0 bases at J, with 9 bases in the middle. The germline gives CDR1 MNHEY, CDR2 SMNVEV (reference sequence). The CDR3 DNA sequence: TGTGCCAGCAGCTCTTGGAGCTCTGGGGCCAACGTCCTGACTTTC. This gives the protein CASSSWSSGANVLTF.

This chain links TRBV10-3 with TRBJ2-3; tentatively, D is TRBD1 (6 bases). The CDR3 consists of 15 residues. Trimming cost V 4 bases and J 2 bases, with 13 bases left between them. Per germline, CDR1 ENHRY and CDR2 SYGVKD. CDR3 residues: CAISGQGWNTDTQYF. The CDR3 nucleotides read TGTGCCATCAGTGGGCAGGGGTGGAACACAGATACGCAGTATTTT.

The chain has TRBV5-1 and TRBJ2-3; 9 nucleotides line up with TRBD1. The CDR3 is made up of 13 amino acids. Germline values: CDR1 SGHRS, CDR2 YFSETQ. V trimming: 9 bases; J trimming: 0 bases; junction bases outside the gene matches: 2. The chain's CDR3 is CATGTGSTDTQYF. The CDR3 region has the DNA TGCGCCACGGGGACAGGGAGCACAGATACGCAGTATTTT.

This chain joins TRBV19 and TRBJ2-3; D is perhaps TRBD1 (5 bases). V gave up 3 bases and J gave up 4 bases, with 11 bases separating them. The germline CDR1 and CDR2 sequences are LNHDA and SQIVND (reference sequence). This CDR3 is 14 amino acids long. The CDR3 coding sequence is TGTGCCAGTAGTATTCAGGGATCCTCAGATACGCAGTATTTT. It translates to CASSIQGSSDTQYF.

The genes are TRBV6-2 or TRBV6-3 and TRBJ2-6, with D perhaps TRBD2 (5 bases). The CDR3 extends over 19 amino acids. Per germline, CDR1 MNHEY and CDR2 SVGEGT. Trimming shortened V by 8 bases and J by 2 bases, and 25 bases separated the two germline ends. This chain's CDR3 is CASSPLRGETSPGANVLTF. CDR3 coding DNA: TGTGCCAGCTCCCCGCTCCGGGGTGAGACATCACCTGGGGCCAACGTCCTGACTTTC.

The CDR3 here is CASSLQGGRTDTQYF. For the CDR3, the DNA is TGCGCCAGCAGCCTCCAGGGGGGGAGAACAGATACGCAGTATTTT. The V call is TRBV4-1, the J call TRBJ2-3; either TRBD1 or TRBD2 may supply D (7 bases each). Germline values: CDR1 MGHRA, CDR2 YSYEKL. Trimming stripped 4 bases from V and 3 bases from J, with 14 bases between. The CDR3 runs 15 residues.

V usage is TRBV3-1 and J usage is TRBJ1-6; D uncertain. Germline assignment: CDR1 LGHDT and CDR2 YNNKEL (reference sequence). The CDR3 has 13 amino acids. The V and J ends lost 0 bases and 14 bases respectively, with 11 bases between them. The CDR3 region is CASSQDSGFTLHF. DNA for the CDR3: TGTGCCAGCAGCCAAGATAGCGGATTCACCCTCCACTTT.

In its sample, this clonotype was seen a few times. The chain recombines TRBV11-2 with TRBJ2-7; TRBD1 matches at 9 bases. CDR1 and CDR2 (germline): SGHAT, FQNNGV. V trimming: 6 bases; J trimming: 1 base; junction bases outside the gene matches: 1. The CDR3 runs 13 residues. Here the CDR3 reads CASRDRGSYEQYF. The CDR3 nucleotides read TGTGCCAGCAGGGACAGGGGTTCCTACGAGCAGTACTTC.

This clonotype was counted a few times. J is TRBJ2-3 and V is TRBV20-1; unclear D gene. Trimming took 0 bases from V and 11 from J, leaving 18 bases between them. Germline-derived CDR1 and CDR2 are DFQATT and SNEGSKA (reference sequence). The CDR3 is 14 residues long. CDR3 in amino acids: CSARDAGSGLWQYF. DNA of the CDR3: TGCAGTGCTAGAGATGCCGGGTCGGGTCTCTGGCAGTATTTT.

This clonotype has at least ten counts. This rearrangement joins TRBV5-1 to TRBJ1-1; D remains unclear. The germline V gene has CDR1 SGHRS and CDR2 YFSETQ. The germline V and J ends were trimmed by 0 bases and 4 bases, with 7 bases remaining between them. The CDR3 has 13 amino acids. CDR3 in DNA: TGCGCCAGCAGCTTGGCGGGGTCCACTGAAGCTTTCTTT. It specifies CASSLAGSTEAFF.

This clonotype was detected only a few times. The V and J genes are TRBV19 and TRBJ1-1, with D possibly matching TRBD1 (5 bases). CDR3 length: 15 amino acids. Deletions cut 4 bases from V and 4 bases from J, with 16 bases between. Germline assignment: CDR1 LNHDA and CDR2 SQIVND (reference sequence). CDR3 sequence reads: CASSKAAGGTTEAFF. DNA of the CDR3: TGTGCCAGTAGTAAGGCTGCCGGGGGAACCACTGAAGCTTTCTTT. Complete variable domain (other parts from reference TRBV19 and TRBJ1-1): DGGITQSPKYLFRKEGQNVTLSCEQNLNHDAMYWYRQDPGQGLRLIYYSQIVNDFQKGDIAEGYSVSREKKESFPLTVTSAQKNPTAFYLCASSKAAGGTTEAFFGQGTRLTVV.

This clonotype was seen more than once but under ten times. Here the CDR3 reads CASSTHRDKQYF. The CDR3 DNA reads TGTGCCAGCAGCACACACCGGGACAAGCAGTACTTC. The chain is built from TRBV7-2 and TRBJ2-5, with D perhaps TRBD1 (6 bases). Trimming pared 5 bases from V and 11 bases from J, leaving 15 bases between. Germline assignment: CDR1 SGHTA and CDR2 FQGNSA. This CDR3 has 12 amino acids.

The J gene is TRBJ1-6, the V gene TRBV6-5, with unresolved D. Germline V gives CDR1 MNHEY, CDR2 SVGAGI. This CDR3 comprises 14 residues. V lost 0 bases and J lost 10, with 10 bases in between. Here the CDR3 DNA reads TGTGCCAGCAGTTACTCGACGACGGGATCACCCCTCCACTTT. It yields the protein CASSYSTTGSPLHF.

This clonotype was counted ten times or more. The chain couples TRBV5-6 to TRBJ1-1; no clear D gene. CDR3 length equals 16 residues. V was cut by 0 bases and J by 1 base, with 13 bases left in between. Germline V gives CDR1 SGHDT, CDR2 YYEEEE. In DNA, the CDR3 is TGTGCCAGCAGCTTGGGCATCCAGGCAGGGAACACTGAAGCTTTCTTT. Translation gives CASSLGIQAGNTEAFF. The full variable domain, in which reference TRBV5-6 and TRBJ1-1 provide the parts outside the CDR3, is DAGVTQSPTHLIKTRGQQVTLRCSPKSGHDTVSWYQQALGQGPQFIFQYYEEEERQRGNFPDRFSGHQFPNYSSELNVNALLLGDSALYLCASSLGIQAGNTEAFFGQGTRLTVV.

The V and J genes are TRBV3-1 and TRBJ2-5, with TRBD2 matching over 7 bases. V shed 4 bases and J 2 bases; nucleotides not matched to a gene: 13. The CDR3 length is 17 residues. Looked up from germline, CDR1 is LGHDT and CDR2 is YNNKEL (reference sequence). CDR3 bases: TGTGCCAGCAGCCGCTGGAAATTCGGGGGGTTTCAAGAGACCCAGTACTTC. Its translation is CASSRWKFGGFQETQYF.